This T cell receptor (beta chain) originates from a study of T-cell memory formation after mild COVID-19. V gave up 4 bases and J gave up 4 bases; unmatched junction bases: 17. Per germline, CDR1 SGHRS and CDR2 YFSETQ. This CDR3 contains 18 residues. cDNA libraries for TCR alpha and TCR beta, carrying sample barcodes and UMIs, came from 5'RACE with constant-segment primers. Via MiXCR, TCRdb re-called the 5' RACE reads, giving one row per CDR3 protein. The table records about 350,000 distinct CDR3 sequences, roughly 13% of them present only once. Regarding the study as a whole: A balance of CD4 and CD8 characterized clones contracting day 15 to 85, whereas later expanders leaned CD4+. CD4+ contracting clones were mainly CM and EM; CD8+ ones, EMRA.

The table lists this clonotype with a few counts. Antigen unknown. The V call is TRBV5-1, the J call TRBJ2-7, with 10 bases matching TRBD1. This TCR derives from a young man who had mild COVID-19 (a few samples of this study predate the infection). Cell type and time point are not known. The sample comprised PBMCs or a T cell subset sorted from them (not recorded which). In DNA, the CDR3 is TGCGCCAGCAGCCCGGTGAGACAGGGGGCTCTTGTCGGGTACGAGCAGTACTTC. It yields the protein CASSPVRQGALVGYEQYF.